This TCR beta chain was sequenced for a study of blood T cell repertoires in COVID-19. Study context: The origin of the acute and convalescent COVID-19 samples was the United States, Italy and Spain. Nucleic acid was either cDNA or gDNA, and it came from T cells, B-cell-depleted T cells, or PBMCs.

The protocol was immunoSEQ multiplex PCR, while the TCRdb copy is restricted to in-frame clones and leaves out a portion. The table records 200,000 to 250,000 clones, roughly 80% of them present only once. This study enrolled people aged about 18 to 90 from about 26 US geographic areas. Cohorts were assigned according to the clinical history that participants reported. The sequenced sample consisted of PBMCs or T cells enriched from blood (not recorded which). This sequence originates from a man aged 55-75 years who had recovered from COVID-19.

CDR3 region: CASSLGQDPSPLHF. In DNA form, the CDR3 reads TGTGCCAGCTCGTTGGGACAGGACCCCTCACCCCTCCACTTT. The gene calls are TRBV18 and TRBJ1-6; TRBD1 matches 8 bases. V shed 6 bases and J 10 bases; nucleotides not matched to a gene: 8. The length of the CDR3 is 14 residues. Per germline, CDR1 KGHSH and CDR2 LQKENI.